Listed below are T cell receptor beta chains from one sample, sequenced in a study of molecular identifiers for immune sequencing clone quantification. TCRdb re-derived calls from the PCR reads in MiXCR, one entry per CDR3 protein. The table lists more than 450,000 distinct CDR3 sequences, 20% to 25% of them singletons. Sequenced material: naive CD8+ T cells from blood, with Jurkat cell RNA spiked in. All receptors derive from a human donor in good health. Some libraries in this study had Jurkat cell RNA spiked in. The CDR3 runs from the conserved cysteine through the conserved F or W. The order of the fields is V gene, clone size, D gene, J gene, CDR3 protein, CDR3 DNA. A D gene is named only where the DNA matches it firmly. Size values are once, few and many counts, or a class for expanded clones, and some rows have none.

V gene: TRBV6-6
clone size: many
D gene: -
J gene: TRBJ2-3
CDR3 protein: CASNHEGGTDTQYF
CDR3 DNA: TGTGCCAGCAACCACGAGGGAGGTACAGATACGCAGTATTTT

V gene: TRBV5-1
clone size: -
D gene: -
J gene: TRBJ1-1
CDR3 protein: CASSLFQFGAEAFF
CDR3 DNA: TGCGCCAGCAGCTTGTTTCAGTTTGGCGCTGAAGCTTTCTTT

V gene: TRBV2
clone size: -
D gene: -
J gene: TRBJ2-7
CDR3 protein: CASSESPASYEQYF
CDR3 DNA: TGTGCCAGCAGTGAAAGTCCCGCGTCCTACGAGCAGTACTTC

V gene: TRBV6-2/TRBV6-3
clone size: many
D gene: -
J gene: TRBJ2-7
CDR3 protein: CASSSPGPGEQYF
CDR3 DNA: TGTGCCAGCAGTTCACCGGGACCCGGGGAGCAGTACTTC

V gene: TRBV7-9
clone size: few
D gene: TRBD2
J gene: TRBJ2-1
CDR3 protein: CASSPLGGRVSYNEQFF
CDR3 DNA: TGTGCCAGCAGCCCCCTGGGCGGGAGAGTCTCCTACAATGAGCAGTTCTTC

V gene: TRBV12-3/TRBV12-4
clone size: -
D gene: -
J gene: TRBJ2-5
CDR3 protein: CASGQLQGTQYF
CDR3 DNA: TGTGCCAGCGGACAGCTCCAAGGGACCCAGTACTTC

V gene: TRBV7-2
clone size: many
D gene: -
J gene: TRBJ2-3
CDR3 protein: CASSFSASGTDTQYF
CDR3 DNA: TGTGCCAGCAGCTTTAGCGCCTCGGGCACAGATACGCAGTATTTT

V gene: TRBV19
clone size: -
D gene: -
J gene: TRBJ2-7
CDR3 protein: CACSISRIHEQYF
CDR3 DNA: TGTGCCTGTAGTATCTCGCGTATCCACGAGCAGTACTTC

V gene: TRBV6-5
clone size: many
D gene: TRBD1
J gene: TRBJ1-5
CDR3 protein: CASSGQGGNQPQHF
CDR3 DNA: TGTGCCAGCAGCGGACAGGGGGGCAATCAGCCCCAGCATTTT

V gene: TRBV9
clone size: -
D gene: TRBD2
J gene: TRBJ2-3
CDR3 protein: CASSDKTSGGSTDTQYF
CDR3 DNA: TGTGCCAGCAGCGATAAGACTAGCGGGGGAAGCACAGATACGCAGTATTTT

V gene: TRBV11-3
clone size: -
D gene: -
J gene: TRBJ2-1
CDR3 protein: CASSLDWTPNYNEQFF
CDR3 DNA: TGTGCCAGCAGCTTAGATTGGACACCTAACTACAATGAGCAGTTCTTC

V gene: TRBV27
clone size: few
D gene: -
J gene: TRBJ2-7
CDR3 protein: CASSGVDSYEQYF
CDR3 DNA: TGTGCCAGCAGTGGCGTGGACAGTTACGAGCAGTACTTC

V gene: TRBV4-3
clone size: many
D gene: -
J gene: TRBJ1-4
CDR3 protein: CASSQDTATNEKLFF
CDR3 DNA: TGCGCCAGCAGCCAAGACACAGCAACTAATGAAAAACTGTTTTTT

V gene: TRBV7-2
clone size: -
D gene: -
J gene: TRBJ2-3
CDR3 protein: CASSLAPTGGTDTQYF
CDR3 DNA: TGTGCCAGCAGCTTAGCGCCTACCGGGGGCACAGATACGCAGTATTTT

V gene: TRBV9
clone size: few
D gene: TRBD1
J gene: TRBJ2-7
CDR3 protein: CASSVGEGDRGFYEQYF
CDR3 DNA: TGTGCCAGCAGCGTAGGGGAAGGGGACAGGGGATTCTACGAGCAGTACTTC

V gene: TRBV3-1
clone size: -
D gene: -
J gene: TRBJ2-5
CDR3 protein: CASSPGTVKKTQYF
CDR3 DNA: TGTGCCAGCAGCCCCGGGACGGTCAAGAAGACCCAGTACTTC

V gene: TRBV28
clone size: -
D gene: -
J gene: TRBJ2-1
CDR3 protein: CASSRPNEQFF
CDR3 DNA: TGTGCCAGCAGCCGCCCAAATGAGCAGTTCTTC

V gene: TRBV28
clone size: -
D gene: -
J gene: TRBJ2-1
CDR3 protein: CASSADRRGLDEQFF
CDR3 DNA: TGTGCCAGCAGTGCGGACAGGCGGGGTTTAGATGAGCAGTTCTTC

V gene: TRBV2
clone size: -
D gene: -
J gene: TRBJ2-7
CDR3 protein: CASSAEERAYEQYF
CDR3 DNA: TGTGCCAGCAGTGCTGAGGAGCGGGCCTACGAGCAGTACTTC

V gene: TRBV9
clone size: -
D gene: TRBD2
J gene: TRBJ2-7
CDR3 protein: CPSSAQGLAATYEQYF
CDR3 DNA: TGTCCCAGCAGCGCACAGGGACTAGCGGCAACCTACGAGCAGTACTTC

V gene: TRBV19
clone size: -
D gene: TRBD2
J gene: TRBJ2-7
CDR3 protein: CASSMEAGGSSYEQHF
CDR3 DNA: TGTGCCAGTAGTATGGAAGCGGGCGGGAGCTCCTACGAGCAGCACTTC

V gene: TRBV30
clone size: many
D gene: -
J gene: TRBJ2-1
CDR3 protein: CAWSPTAVEQFF
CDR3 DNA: TGTGCCTGGAGCCCAACGGCCGTCGAGCAGTTCTTC

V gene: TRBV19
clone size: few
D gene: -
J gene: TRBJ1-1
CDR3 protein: CASRIGTRAVNTEAFF
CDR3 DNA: TGTGCCAGTAGAATAGGCACTCGGGCGGTGAACACTGAAGCTTTCTTT